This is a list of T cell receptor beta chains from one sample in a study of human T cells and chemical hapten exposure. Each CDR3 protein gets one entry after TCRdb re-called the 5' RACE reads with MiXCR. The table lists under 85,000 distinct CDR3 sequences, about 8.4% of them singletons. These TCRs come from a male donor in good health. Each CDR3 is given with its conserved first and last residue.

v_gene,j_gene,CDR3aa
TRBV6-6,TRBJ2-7,CASSYSNRPGFSYEQYF
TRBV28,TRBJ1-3,CASSQSSGNTIYF
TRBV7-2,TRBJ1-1,CASSSDRNTEAFF
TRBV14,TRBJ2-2,CASSRDRVATGELFF
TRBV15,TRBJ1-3,CATSRVDSGNTIYF
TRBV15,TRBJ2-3,CATSRVERDTQYF
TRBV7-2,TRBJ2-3,CASSLGGASTDTQYF
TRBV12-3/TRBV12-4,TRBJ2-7,CASSLRGRGEQYF
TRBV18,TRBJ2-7,CASSPGDGHLNEQYF
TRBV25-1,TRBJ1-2,CASSGGHVYGYTF
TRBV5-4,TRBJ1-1,CASSPPGTGNLYTEAFF
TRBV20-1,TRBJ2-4,CSAIGGQKNIQYF
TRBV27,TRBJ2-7,CASRPAGQQISYEQYF
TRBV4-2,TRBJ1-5,CASSQEGGINQPQHF